These 3 T cell receptor beta chains share one sample of origin, sequenced in a study of blood T cell repertoires in COVID-19. TCRdb's copy holds only in-frame clones and misses some; the assay was immunoSEQ multiplex PCR. The sample holds approximately 46,000 clones, about 88% seen once. The sample was peripheral blood. The receptors were sampled from a woman in her 70s in a cohort sampled during active COVID-19.

For this clone: Mismatch with germline at one junction end may stem from a read error. The chain is built from TRBV7-7 and TRBJ1-4, with D uncertain. There are 15 residues in the CDR3. Germline-derived CDR1 and CDR2 are SSHAT and FNYEAQ (reference sequence). The CDR3 coding sequence is TGTGCTAGCAGCTTGTCTGGCAGGTCGAATGAAAAACTGTTTTTT. Its translation: CASSLSGRSNEKLFF. The whole variable domain, filled in from reference TRBV7-7 and TRBJ1-4, reads GAGVSQSPRYKVTKRGQDVTLRCDPISSHATLYWYQQALGQGPEFLTYFNYEAQPDKSGLPSDRFSAERPEGSISTLTIQRTEQRDSAMYRCASSLSGRSNEKLFFGSGTQLSVL.

The rearrangement uses TRBV11-2 and TRBJ2-5; 7 bases are a match to TRBD2. The V gene's germline CDR1 is SGHAT and CDR2 FQNNGV. V was clipped by 1 base and J by 2 bases; unmatched bases: 7. The CDR3 sequence is 16 residues long. CDR3 region: CASSLVGGSPQETQYF. The CDR3 DNA sequence: TGTGCCAGCAGCTTAGTTGGCGGGAGTCCTCAAGAGACCCAGTACTTC.

The chain couples TRBV4-2 to TRBJ2-3; 11 bases match TRBD2. The CDR3 spans 19 residues. Trimming removed 0 bases from V and 1 base from J; junction bases left unmatched: 9. Germline V gene data show CDR1 as LGHNA and CDR2 as YNFKEQ. CDR3 residues: CASSQESTSGTSRTDTQYF. In DNA, the CDR3 is TGTGCCAGCAGCCAAGAATCGACTAGCGGGACCTCCCGCACAGATACGCAGTATTTT.